The 9 T cell receptor beta chains in this list originate from one sample, sequenced in a study of blood T cell repertoires in COVID-19. This table comes from immunoSEQ multiplex PCR, and its TCRdb copy is limited to in-frame clones, with some not included. The sample has about 100,000 clones, around 82% seen once; the top ten hold roughly 5%. Sequencing input: peripheral blood. The receptors here all came from a man in his 60s with acute or convalescent COVID-19.

The J gene is TRBJ2-4, the V gene TRBV11-2; 7 bases agree with TRBD2. Germline V gives CDR1 SGHAT, CDR2 FQNNGV. This CDR3 is 16 amino acids long. J was trimmed by 1 base and V by 0 bases; bases with no gene match: 3. CDR3 loop: CASSLDWGGAKNIQYF. The CDR3 DNA follows: TGTGCCAGCAGCTTAGATTGGGGAGGGGCCAAAAACATTCAGTACTTC. Combining the CDR3 with reference TRBV11-2 and TRBJ2-4 gives the whole variable domain EAGVAQSPRYKIIEKRQSVAFWCNPISGHATLYWYQQILGQGPKLLIQFQNNGVVDDSQLPKDRFSAERLKGVDSTLKIQPAKLEDSAVYLCASSLDWGGAKNIQYFGAGTRLSVL.

This chain joins TRBV7-8 and TRBJ1-5; D is perhaps TRBD1 (5 bases). The V gene lost 4 bases and the J gene lost 4 bases, with 23 bases spanning the gap. Germline V gene sequence: CDR1 SGHVS, CDR2 FQNEAQ. This CDR3 is built from 18 residues. CDR3 DNA: TGTGCCAGCAGCTCTAGTAGGACACAGACCCCAGAGAATCAGCCCCAGCATTTT. The encoded protein is CASSSSRTQTPENQPQHF.

The rearrangement uses TRBV7-2 and TRBJ2-7; no clear D. The germline V and J ends were trimmed by 1 base and 6 bases, with 19 bases remaining between them. The CDR3 covers 16 residues. CDR1 is SGHTA, CDR2 FQGNSA, per germline. The CDR3 DNA sequence: TGTGCCAGCAGCTTAGTGGGCAGTAATGTGGCCTTCGAGCAGTACTTC. It is translated as CASSLVGSNVAFEQYF.

The rearrangement uses TRBV5-4 and TRBJ1-1; 8 nucleotides line up with TRBD1. V gave up 5 bases and J gave up 5 bases; unmatched junction bases: 14. The CDR3 loop spans 16 amino acids. The germline V gene encodes CDR1 SGHNT and CDR2 YYREEE (reference sequence). CDR3: CASSPGGARVKTEAFF. The CDR3, as DNA: TGTGCCAGCAGTCCAGGGGGCGCGAGGGTAAAGACTGAAGCTTTCTTT. Drawing the rest from reference TRBV5-4 and TRBJ1-1, the complete variable domain is ETGVTQSPTHLIKTRGQQVTLRCSSQSGHNTVSWYQQALGQGPQFIFQYYREEENGRGNFPPRFSGLQFPNYSSELNVNALELDDSALYLCASSPGGARVKTEAFFGQGTRLTVV.

Remarks on this clone: The junction and the germline gene differ at one end; a read error may be behind it. The chain carries TRBV7-2 and TRBJ2-7; TRBD2 agrees at 7 bases. The CDR3 has 14 residues. Germline CDR1 is SGHTA and CDR2 is FQGNSA. The chain's CDR3 is CASSLKASGHPLSF. The CDR3 DNA follows: TGTGCCAGCAGCTTAAAGGCTAGCGGCCACCCCTTGTCCTTC.

V and J are TRBV3-1 (or the pseudogene TRBV3-2) and TRBJ2-4; the match to TRBD2 covers 13 bases. The CDR3 has 17 amino acids. CDR1 and CDR2 (germline): LGHDT, YNNKEL (reference sequence). V was clipped by 4 bases and J by 8 bases; unmatched bases: 11. CDR3 in DNA: TGTGCCAGCAGCCCATTACTAGCGGGGGGGCCGGGTGACATTCAGTACTTC. Its protein product is CASSPLLAGGPGDIQYF.

The J gene is TRBJ2-5, the V gene TRBV11-3; 14 nucleotides agree with TRBD2. In germline, CDR1 is SGHNT, CDR2 YENEEA. The CDR3 sequence is 18 residues long. Unmatched junction bases numbered 7, after V lost 4 bases and J lost 0 bases. The CDR3 reads CASSWAGTSGGNQETQYF. DNA of the CDR3: TGTGCCAGCAGCTGGGCCGGGACTAGCGGGGGAAACCAAGAGACCCAGTACTTC.

The V and J genes are TRBV10-3 and TRBJ1-5, with 8 bases fitting TRBD1. The trim removed 5 bases at V and 3 bases at J, leaving 3 bases unmatched. The germline CDR1 and CDR2 sequences are ENHRY and SYGVKD. CDR3 length equals 14 residues. The CDR3 spells CAISQGANNQPQHF. DNA of the CDR3: TGTGCCATCAGTCAGGGGGCGAACAATCAGCCCCAGCATTTT.

The chain recombines TRBV11-3 with TRBJ1-6, with a possible D match to TRBD1 (6 bases). The CDR3 contains 17 residues. Deletions cut 0 bases from V and 5 bases from J, with 14 bases between. The germline V gene has CDR1 SGHNT and CDR2 YENEEA. The CDR3 sequence: CASSLESTGGNNSPLHF. The CDR3 DNA reads as TGTGCCAGCAGCTTAGAGAGTACGGGGGGCAATAATTCACCCCTCCACTTT.